A single sample is the source of the 4 T cell receptor beta chains below, sequenced in a study of identical twins. TCRdb fed the 5' RACE reads into MiXCR, producing one record per CDR3 protein. The data contain roughly 480,000 distinct CDR3 sequences, 20% to 30% of them singletons. The same sample was also used in a study of T cells expressing NK-cell markers.

Source material: CD4+ T cells sorted from blood. These receptors originate from a woman aged 18-29 years in good health.

The gene calls are TRBV6-5 and TRBJ2-1, with D perhaps being TRBD1 or TRBD2 (5 bases each). Trimming pared 4 bases from V and 8 bases from J, leaving 15 bases between. Germline V gives CDR1 MNHEY, CDR2 SVGAGI. The CDR3 length is 14 residues. For the CDR3, the DNA is TGTGCCAGCAGTTTCCGGGACCCCCGGGATGAGCAGTTCTTC. Its translation: CASSFRDPRDEQFF.

This chain links TRBV5-1 with TRBJ2-5, with 10 nucleotides matching TRBD1. The CDR3 totals 14 residues. V shed 7 bases, J shed 4 bases, and the junction held 7 bases outside the gene matches. CDR1 and CDR2 from the germline V gene are SGHRS and YFSETQ. CDR3 sequence reads: CASSKGQGVETQYF. DNA of the CDR3: TGCGCCAGCTCCAAAGGACAGGGGGTAGAGACCCAGTACTTC.

V and J are TRBV11-1 and TRBJ2-5; perhaps TRBD1 as D (6 bases). Looked up from germline, CDR1 is SGHAT and CDR2 is FQDESV (reference sequence). V lost 5 bases and J lost 3, with 13 bases in between. There are 14 residues in the CDR3. In DNA, the CDR3 is TGTGCCAGCAGCCCTGGGGGCTCCAAAGAGACCCAGTACTTC. Translated, it gives CASSPGGSKETQYF.

The chain is built from TRBV15 and TRBJ2-1, with 10 bases fitting TRBD2. The J segment lost 4 bases and the V segment lost 5 bases, leaving 11 bases of the junction unmatched. From germline, CDR1 is LNHNV and CDR2 YYDKDF (reference sequence). The CDR3 loop spans 17 amino acids. This CDR3 reads CATSPGNRAGGYNEQFF. Here the CDR3 DNA reads TGTGCCACCAGCCCAGGGAACAGAGCGGGAGGGTACAATGAGCAGTTCTTC.